This T cell receptor (beta chain) was recovered during a study of OX40 agonist ivuxolimab in advanced cancers. Study overall: The study treated patients with ivuxolimab, an agonistic anti-OX40 (CD134) antibody. The study reported partial responses in three patients: one hepatocellular carcinoma, two cutaneous melanoma.

This table comes from immunoSEQ multiplex PCR, and its TCRdb copy is limited to in-frame clones, with some not included. The repertoire holds roughly 80,000 clones, with around 84% as singletons. Study-wide results and caveats: Compared with CD4+, CD8+ T cells on average had more expanded clones. Some patients without response likewise showed low normalized clonal expansion.

This clone was counted once. Its matching antigen is unknown. The receptor's source is an adult with an advanced solid tumor such as melanoma, head and neck, liver or kidney cancer. This sample comprised CD4+ or CD8+ T cells sorted from blood, obtained in a trial of the OX40 agonist ivuxolimab.

The CDR3 loop reads CASTSSGPRNQPQHF. The CDR3 coding sequence is TGTGCCAGCACCTCAAGCGGGCCCCGCAATCAGCCCCAGCATTTT. V gene TRBV28 combines with J gene TRBJ1-5, with D hard to call. The CDR3 covers 15 residues. V was shortened by 7 bases and J by 2 bases, with 15 bases between the two germline ends. Germline V CDR1 and CDR2: MDHEN, SYDVKM.